This TCR beta chain is drawn from a study of molecular identifiers for immune sequencing clone quantification. Study-level findings and limits: Barcode sharing among identical TCR molecules could make large clones appear smaller.

TCRdb called the PCR reads again in MiXCR, with one record for every CDR3 protein. The table records roughly 100,000 distinct CDR3 sequences, under 40% of them present only once. The V end was cut by 3 bases, the J end by 1 base, with 9 bases between. The CDR3 extends over 14 amino acids. The germline gives CDR1 MGHRA, CDR2 YSYEKL. Note on this clonotype: The antigen remains unidentified.

This TCR was recovered from a human donor in good health. Some libraries in this study had Jurkat cell RNA spiked in. This sequence joins TRBV4-1 and TRBJ2-5, with D maybe TRBD2 (6 bases). Input material: naive CD8+ T cells from blood, with Jurkat cell RNA spiked in. The subset denotes: FACS-sorted CD8+CD4-CCR7+CD45RA+ naive T cells. The CDR3 nucleotides read TGCGCCAGCAGCCACCCCGGGGGCCAAGAGACCCAGTACTTC. Amino acids: CASSHPGGQETQYF.